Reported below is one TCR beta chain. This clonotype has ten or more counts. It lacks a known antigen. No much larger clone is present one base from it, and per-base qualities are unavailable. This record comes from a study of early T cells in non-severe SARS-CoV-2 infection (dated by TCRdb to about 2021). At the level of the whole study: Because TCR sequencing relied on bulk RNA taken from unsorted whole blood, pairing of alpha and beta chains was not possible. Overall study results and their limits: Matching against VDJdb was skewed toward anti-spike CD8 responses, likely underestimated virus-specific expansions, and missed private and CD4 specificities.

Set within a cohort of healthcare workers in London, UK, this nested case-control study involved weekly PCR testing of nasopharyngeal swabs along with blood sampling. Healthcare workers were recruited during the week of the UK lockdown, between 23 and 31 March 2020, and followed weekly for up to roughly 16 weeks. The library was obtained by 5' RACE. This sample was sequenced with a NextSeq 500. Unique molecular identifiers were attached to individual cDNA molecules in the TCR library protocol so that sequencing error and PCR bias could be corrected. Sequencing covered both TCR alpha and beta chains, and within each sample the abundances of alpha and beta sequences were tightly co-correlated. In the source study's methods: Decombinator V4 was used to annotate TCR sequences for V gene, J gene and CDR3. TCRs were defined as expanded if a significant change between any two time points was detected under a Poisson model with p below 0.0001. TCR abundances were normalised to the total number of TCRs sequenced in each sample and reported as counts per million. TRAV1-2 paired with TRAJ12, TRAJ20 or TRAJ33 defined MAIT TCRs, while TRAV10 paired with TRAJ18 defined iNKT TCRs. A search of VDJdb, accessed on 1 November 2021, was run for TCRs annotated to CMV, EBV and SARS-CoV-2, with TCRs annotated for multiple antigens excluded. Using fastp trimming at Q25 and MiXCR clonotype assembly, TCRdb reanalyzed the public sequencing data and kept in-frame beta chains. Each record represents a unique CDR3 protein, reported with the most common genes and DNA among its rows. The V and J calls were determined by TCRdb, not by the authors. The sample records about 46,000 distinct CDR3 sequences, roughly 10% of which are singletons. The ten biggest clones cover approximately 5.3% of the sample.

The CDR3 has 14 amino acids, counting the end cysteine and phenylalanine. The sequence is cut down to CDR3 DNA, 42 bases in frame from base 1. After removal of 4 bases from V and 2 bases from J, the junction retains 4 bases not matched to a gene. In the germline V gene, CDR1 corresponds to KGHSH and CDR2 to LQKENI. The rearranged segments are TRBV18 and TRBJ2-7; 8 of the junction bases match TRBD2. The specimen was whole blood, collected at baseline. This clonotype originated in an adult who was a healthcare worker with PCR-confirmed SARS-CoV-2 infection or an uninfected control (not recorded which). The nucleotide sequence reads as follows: TGTGCCAGCTCACAAATCGGGGGGGCCTACGAGCAGTACTTC. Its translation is CASSQIGGAYEQYF.